Shown below are 16 T cell receptor beta chains from a single sample sequenced in a study of cytomegalovirus exposure and HLA in healthy donors. PCR primers comprised 60 Vbeta and 13 Jbeta primers. Measured with immunoSEQ multiplex PCR; TCRdb has only the in-frame clones, and not every one. The sample holds 85,000 to 130,000 clones; under 80% are singletons and the top ten take about 6%. Sequenced input: PBMCs. Receptor source: a woman between 50 and 59 years old in good health and CMV-seropositive.

In this sample, this clone turned up once. The rearrangement uses TRBV5-1 and TRBJ1-1; possible D gene TRBD1, 5 bases. Trimming stripped 6 bases from V and 2 bases from J, with 14 bases between. Per the germline V gene, CDR1 is SGHRS and CDR2 is YFSETQ. The CDR3 is 14 amino acids. The CDR3 DNA is TGCGCCAGCACGCTGGGGCAGGCTAACACTGAAGCTTTCTTT. Residues: CASTLGQANTEAFF.

The V gene is TRBV9, the J gene TRBJ2-7; tentatively, D is TRBD2 (5 bases). Trimming removed 4 bases at V and 3 bases at J, with 14 bases between. From germline, CDR1 is SGDLS and CDR2 YYNGEE. This CDR3 spans 14 amino acids. The CDR3, as DNA: TGTGCCAGCAGCCCCGGGCCGAGGGACTACGAGCAGTACTTC. As protein: CASSPGPRDYEQYF.

The CDR3 is CATRVGDSLNTEAFF. Written as DNA, the CDR3 is TGTGCCACCAGGGTGGGGGACAGTTTGAACACTGAAGCTTTCTTT. The chain joins TRBV25-1 to TRBJ1-1; TRBD1 agrees at 7 bases. The V segment lost 10 bases and the J segment 0 bases; nucleotides outside the gene matches: 11. Per germline, CDR1 MGHDK and CDR2 SYGVNS. The CDR3 spans 15 residues.

This sequence joins TRBV4-2 and TRBJ2-2, with 14 bases identical to TRBD2. CDR3 length: 21 residues. The germline V gene encodes CDR1 LGHNA and CDR2 YNFKEQ. Trimming took 4 bases from V and 3 from J; bases not matched to a gene: 16. The CDR3 reads CASSPGGGLAGGRIDTGELFF. The CDR3 DNA sequence: TGTGCCAGCAGCCCTGGGGGAGGACTAGCGGGGGGCCGGATTGACACCGGGGAGCTGTTTTTT.

The chain couples TRBV18 to TRBJ2-7; D not resolved. CDR1 and CDR2 (germline): KGHSH, LQKENI. V lost 0 bases and J 2 bases, leaving 8 bases between the germline ends. The CDR3 runs 14 residues. The CDR3 is CASSPPGAPYEQYF. The DNA of the CDR3 is TGTGCCAGCTCACCACCGGGCGCCCCCTACGAGCAGTACTTC.

The chain joins TRBV27 to TRBJ1-1, with D maybe TRBD1 (6 bases). V lost 0 bases to trimming and J lost 7 bases, with 9 bases between them. CDR1 and CDR2 (germline): MNHEY, SMNVEV (reference sequence). The CDR3 is 13 residues long. CDR3 sequence (DNA): TGTGCCAGCAGTTTATCGGTAGGGGGTGAAGCTTTCTTT. This translates into CASSLSVGGEAFF.

Only a few counts were recorded for this clone. The J gene is TRBJ1-4, the V gene TRBV7-2, with D perhaps matching TRBD1 (6 bases). CDR1 SGHTA and CDR2 FQGNSA come from the germline V gene. V was clipped by 4 bases and J by 5 bases, with 11 bases between them. The CDR3 length is 14 residues. CDR3 in DNA: TGTGCCAGCAGCTCGACAGGCTCCAATGAAAAACTGTTTTTT. Translation: CASSSTGSNEKLFF.

This clone was counted only a few times. The chain links TRBV9 to TRBJ2-3, with D unclear. CDR3 size: 16 residues. With 2 bases removed from V and 0 bases from J, the gap between germline ends came to 13 bases. CDR1 SGDLS and CDR2 YYNGEE come from the germline V gene. The CDR3 loop is CASSVGSRASTDTQYF. CDR3 coding DNA: TGTGCCAGCAGCGTCGGTAGCAGAGCTAGCACAGATACGCAGTATTTT. Together with reference TRBV9 and TRBJ2-3, the CDR3 gives the full variable domain: DSGVTQTPKHLITATGQRVTLRCSPRSGDLSVYWYQQSLDQGLQFLIQYYNGEERAKGNILERFSAQQFPDLHSELNLSSLELGDSALYFCASSVGSRASTDTQYFGPGTRLTVL.

The chain is built from TRBV28 and TRBJ2-7; D uncertain. Germline CDR1 reads MDHEN; CDR2 reads SYDVKM. CDR3 size: 12 residues. Trimming pared 9 bases from V and 3 bases from J, leaving 12 bases between. The CDR3 here is CASRRLHYEQYF. The DNA of the CDR3 is TGTGCCAGTCGGCGGCTTCACTACGAGCAGTACTTC.

The V gene is TRBV5-4, the J gene TRBJ1-4; the D gene is possibly TRBD1 (5 bases). The germline V gene has CDR1 SGHNT and CDR2 YYREEE (reference sequence). The CDR3 has 12 amino acids. The V end lost 4 bases, the J end lost 7 bases, and 8 bases lay between the germline ends. The CDR3 coding sequence is TGTGCCAGCAGCCCCGGGGGTGAAAAACTGTTTTTT. Translating gives CASSPGGEKLFF.

This clone was counted only a few times. The chain employs TRBV6-1 and TRBJ2-1; 8 nucleotides match TRBD2. V lost 5 bases, J lost 8 bases, and 11 bases stayed unmatched. Germline CDR1 MNHNS, CDR2 SASEGT. The CDR3 sequence is 15 residues long. CDR3 region: CASSPRGGPLDEQFF. The CDR3 DNA is TGTGCCAGCAGTCCCCGCGGGGGGCCTCTAGATGAGCAGTTCTTC.

This clone was seen only a few times. The rearrangement joins TRBV27 to TRBJ2-7; the match to TRBD2 covers 10 bases. J was trimmed by 4 bases and V by 3 bases; bases with no gene match: 9. The CDR3 length is 16 residues. Germline loops: CDR1 MNHEY, CDR2 SMNVEV (reference sequence). CDR3 DNA: TGTGCCAGCAGTTTTTCTAGCGGGGGTCTAGAATACGAGCAGTACTTC. Translating gives CASSFSSGGLEYEQYF.

Regarding this clone: A clone one base away is much larger, so this may be a read error. V usage is TRBV5-1 and J usage is TRBJ1-3, with 8 positions matching TRBD1. V was clipped by 3 bases and J by 2 bases; unmatched bases: 1. This CDR3 is built from 14 residues. Germline V gives CDR1 SGHRS, CDR2 YFSETQ. The CDR3: CASSSDRAGNTIYF. CDR3 coding DNA: TGCGCCAGCAGCTCGGACAGGGCTGGAAACACCATATATTTT.

The table lists this clone with a few counts. V usage is TRBV19 and J usage is TRBJ1-3, with 7 bases fitting TRBD1. CDR1 and CDR2 from the germline V gene are LNHDA and SQIVND (reference sequence). CDR3 length: 15 amino acids. Trimming took 4 bases from V and 2 from J; bases not matched to a gene: 5. The CDR3 spells CASSTDRDPGNTIYF. In nucleotides, the CDR3 is TGTGCCAGTAGTACCGACAGGGACCCTGGAAACACCATATATTTT. Full variable domain (outside the CDR3, taken from reference TRBV19 and TRBJ1-3): DGGITQSPKYLFRKEGQNVTLSCEQNLNHDAMYWYRQDPGQGLRLIYYSQIVNDFQKGDIAEGYSVSREKKESFPLTVTSAQKNPTAFYLCASSTDRDPGNTIYFGEGSWLTVV.

The chain couples TRBV5-8 to TRBJ2-1; TRBD1 aligns across 12 bases. CDR3 size: 15 residues. J lost 7 bases, V lost 5 bases, and 7 bases had no gene match. Germline V gene sequence: CDR1 SGHTS, CDR2 YDEGEE. In DNA form, the CDR3 reads TGTGCCAGCAGGCCGGGACAGGGGGCTTGGAATGAGCAGTTCTTC. Residues: CASRPGQGAWNEQFF.

This sequence joins TRBV6-5 and TRBJ2-1, with a tentative D call TRBD1 (6 bases). This CDR3 spans 15 amino acids. V was trimmed by 6 bases and J by 2 bases, leaving 14 bases between them. Germline loops: CDR1 MNHEY, CDR2 SVGAGI. CDR3: CASSTTGYTYNEQFF. The DNA of the CDR3 is TGTGCCAGCAGCACCACAGGGTACACCTACAATGAGCAGTTCTTC.